This TCR beta chain comes out of a study of T cells in localized non-small cell lung cancer (dated by TCRdb to about 2020). About the full investigation: Comparing tumors with uninvolved tumor-adjacent lungs, the study looked at the T cell repertoires of fewer than 250 patients with early-stage NSCLC. All 240 or so NSCLC patients in the cohort were treatment-naive and had localized lung tumors that were resected. Of the NSCLC patients, fewer than 150 were male and approximately 97 were female, and the mean age was around 70 years. Broad study findings and their caveats: Higher blood T cell density associated with longer overall survival, while higher adjacent-lung clonality associated with shorter survival. Because multi-region tumor sequencing was not done, intratumor heterogeneity could not be ruled out. Because the study design was exploratory, TCR variables were selected using unadjusted p-values without false-discovery rate correction. Of the top 100 tumor clones, a median of 57 were detected in paired uninvolved adjacent lung; under 30 were also among that lung's top 100. Uninvolved tumor-adjacent lung showed the highest T cell clonality, higher than tumor, which suggests more focused antigenic responses in the uninvolved tumor-adjacent lung.

At diagnosis, tumor, uninvolved tumor-adjacent lung and peripheral blood were collected and then preserved as a mix of FFPE and fresh-frozen material. The immunoSEQ Assay was used to sequence TCR beta CDR3 regions from DNA. Per the source publication's procedure: T cell density was computed as TCR beta template counts normalized to usable DNA estimated by amplifying housekeeping genes. Using the preseqR package, richness was estimated by extrapolating to 120,000 templates for tissue samples and 400,000 templates for PBMC samples. Clonality was taken to be one minus Pielou's evenness. Differential abundance testing on productive amino-acid clonotypes, with a minimum total count of 5 and an alpha of 0.1, was used to identify tissue-enriched TCRs. The Jaccard Index and the Morisita Overlap Index were used to measure repertoire overlap between compartments. GLIPH grouped TCR beta CDR3s together with public tetramer-defined viral CDR3s, and a viral motif had to include at least three viral sequences and also show V-gene enrichment. TCRdb's version of the immuneACCESS table is confined to in-frame rearrangements and falls short of the full clone set. An unresolved V gene accounts for under half of the shortfall where checked; the remainder is of unknown origin. V, J and clone size were drawn from that table, and D and trimming were deduced from the DNA. A total of approximately 800 clones appear in this sample, roughly 25% of them only once. About 25% of the sample is held by the ten biggest clonotypes.

Of note for this clone: This clone's antigen is unknown. Base qualities are not at hand, and no much larger clone is one base apart.

There are 15 amino acids in the CDR3, from cysteine to phenylalanine inclusive. Only CDR3 DNA remains: 45 bases, in frame from the first base. The germline V gene encodes CDR1 SGHNT and CDR2 YENEEA. V and J are trimmed by 8 bases and 0 bases, and the gene matches miss 6 bases of the junction. This receptor chain uses TRBV11-3 and TRBJ2-3, and TRBD2 aligns with 9 junction nucleotides. The starting material was lung tumor tissue, obtained before any cancer treatment. The receptor was derived from a female donor over 55 with stage I squamous cell lung carcinoma. The CDR3 sequence is CASGKRGASTDTQYF. The nucleotide sequence reads TGTGCCAGCGGCAAGCGGGGGGCTAGCACAGATACGCAGTATTTT.